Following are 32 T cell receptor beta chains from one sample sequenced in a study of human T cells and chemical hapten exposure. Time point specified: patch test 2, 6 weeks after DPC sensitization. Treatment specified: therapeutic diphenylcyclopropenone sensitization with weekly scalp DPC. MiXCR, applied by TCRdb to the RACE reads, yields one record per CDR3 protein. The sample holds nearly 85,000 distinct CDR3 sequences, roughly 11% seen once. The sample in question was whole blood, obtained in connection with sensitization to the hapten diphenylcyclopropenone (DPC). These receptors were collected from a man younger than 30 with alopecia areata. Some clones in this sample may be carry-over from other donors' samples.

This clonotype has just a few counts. CDR3 DNA sequence: TGTGCCAGCAGCGTAGACAGATACAGAAACACCATATATTTT. As protein: CASSVDRYRNTIYF. The chain has TRBV9 and TRBJ1-3; no clear D gene. The CDR3 runs 14 residues. The ends were cut back, 0 bases at V and 5 bases at J, with 9 bases in the middle. Looked up from germline, CDR1 is SGDLS and CDR2 is YYNGEE. Drawing the rest from reference TRBV9 and TRBJ1-3, the complete variable domain is DSGVTQTPKHLITATGQRVTLRCSPRSGDLSVYWYQQSLDQGLQFLIQYYNGEERAKGNILERFSAQQFPDLHSELNLSSLELGDSALYFCASSVDRYRNTIYFGEGSWLTVV.

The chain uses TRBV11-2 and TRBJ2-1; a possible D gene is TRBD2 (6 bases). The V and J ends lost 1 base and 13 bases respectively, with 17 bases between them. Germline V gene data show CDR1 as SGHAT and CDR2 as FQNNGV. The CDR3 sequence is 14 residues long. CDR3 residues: CASSLGWGRGYQFF. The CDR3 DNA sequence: TGTGCCAGCAGCTTAGGCTGGGGCCGGGGGTACCAGTTCTTC.

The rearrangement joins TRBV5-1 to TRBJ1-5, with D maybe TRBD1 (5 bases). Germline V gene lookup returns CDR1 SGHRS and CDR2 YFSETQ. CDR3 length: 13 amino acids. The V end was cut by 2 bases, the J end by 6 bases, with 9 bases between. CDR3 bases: TGCGCCAGCAGCTTTACCGGGGGTCAGCCCCAGCATTTT. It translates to CASSFTGGQPQHF.

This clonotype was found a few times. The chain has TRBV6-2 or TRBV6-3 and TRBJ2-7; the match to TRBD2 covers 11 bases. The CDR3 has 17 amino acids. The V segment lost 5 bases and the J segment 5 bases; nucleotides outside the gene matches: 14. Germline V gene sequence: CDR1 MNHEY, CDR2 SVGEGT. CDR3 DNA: TGTGCCAGCAGTCCACCACCCGTACTAGCGGGGGTGGACGAGCAGTACTTC. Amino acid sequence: CASSPPPVLAGVDEQYF.

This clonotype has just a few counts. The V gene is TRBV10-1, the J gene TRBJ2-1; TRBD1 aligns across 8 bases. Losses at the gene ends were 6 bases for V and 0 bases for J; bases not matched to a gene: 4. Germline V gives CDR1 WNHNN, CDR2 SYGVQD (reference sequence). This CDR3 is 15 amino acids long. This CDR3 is CASSYRGSSYNEQFF. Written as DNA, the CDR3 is TGCGCCAGCAGCTACAGGGGGAGCTCCTACAATGAGCAGTTCTTC.

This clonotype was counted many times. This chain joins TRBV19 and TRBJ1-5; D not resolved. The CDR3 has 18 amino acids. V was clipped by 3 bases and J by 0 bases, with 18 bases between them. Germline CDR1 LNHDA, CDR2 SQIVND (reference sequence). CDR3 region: CASSIPGTGAYSNQPQHF. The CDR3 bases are TGTGCCAGTAGTATTCCCGGCACGGGTGCCTATAGCAATCAGCCCCAGCATTTT.

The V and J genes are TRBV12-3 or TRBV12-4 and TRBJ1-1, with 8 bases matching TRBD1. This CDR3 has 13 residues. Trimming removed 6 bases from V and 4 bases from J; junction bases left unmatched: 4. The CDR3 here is CASRYTGGTEAFF. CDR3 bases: TGTGCCAGCAGATATACAGGGGGCACTGAAGCTTTCTTT.

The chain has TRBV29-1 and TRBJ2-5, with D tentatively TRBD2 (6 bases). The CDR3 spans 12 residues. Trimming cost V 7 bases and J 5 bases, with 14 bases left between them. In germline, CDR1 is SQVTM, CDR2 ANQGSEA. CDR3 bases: TGCAGCGCCGGCCCACGGGGGGAGACCCAGTACTTC. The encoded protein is CSAGPRGETQYF.

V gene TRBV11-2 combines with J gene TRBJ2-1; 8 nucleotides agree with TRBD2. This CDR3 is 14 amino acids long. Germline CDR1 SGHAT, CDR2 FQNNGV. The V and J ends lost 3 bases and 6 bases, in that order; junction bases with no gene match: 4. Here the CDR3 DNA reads TGTGCCAGCAGCTTCACCGGGGGGGTCAATGAGCAGTTCTTC. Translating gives CASSFTGGVNEQFF.

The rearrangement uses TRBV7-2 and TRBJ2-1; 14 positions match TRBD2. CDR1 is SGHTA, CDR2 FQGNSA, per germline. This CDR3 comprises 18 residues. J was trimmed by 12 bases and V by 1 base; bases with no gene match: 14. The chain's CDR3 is CASSLVFWRTSGGLRQFF. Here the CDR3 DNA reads TGTGCCAGCAGCTTAGTGTTTTGGCGGACTAGCGGGGGGTTAAGGCAGTTCTTC.

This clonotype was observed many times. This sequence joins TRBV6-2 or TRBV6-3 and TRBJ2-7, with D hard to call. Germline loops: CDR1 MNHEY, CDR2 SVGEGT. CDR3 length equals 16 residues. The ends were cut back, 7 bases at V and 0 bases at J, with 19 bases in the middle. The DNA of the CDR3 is TGTGCCAGCACAGAGAACGACCCCTCCTCCTCCTACGAGCAGTACTTC. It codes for CASTENDPSSSYEQYF.

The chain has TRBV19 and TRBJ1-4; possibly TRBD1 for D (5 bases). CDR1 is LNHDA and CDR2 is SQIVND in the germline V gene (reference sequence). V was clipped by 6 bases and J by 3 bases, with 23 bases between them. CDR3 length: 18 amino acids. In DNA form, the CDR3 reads TGTGCCAGTAGCCCGAGGGGCAGGGAGGACCGGGCTAATGAAAAACTGTTTTTT. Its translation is CASSPRGREDRANEKLFF.

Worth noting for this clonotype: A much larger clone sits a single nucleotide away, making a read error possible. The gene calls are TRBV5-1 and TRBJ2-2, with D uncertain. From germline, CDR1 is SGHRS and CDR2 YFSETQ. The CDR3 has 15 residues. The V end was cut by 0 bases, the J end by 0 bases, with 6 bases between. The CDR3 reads CASSLGTSNTGELFF. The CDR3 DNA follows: TGCGCCAGCAGCTTGGGCACCTCGAACACCGGGGAGCTGTTTTTT.

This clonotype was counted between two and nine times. CDR3 loop: CAITRQAANYGYTF. The CDR3 DNA is TGTGCCATCACCCGACAGGCGGCTAACTATGGCTACACCTTC. This chain joins TRBV12-3 or TRBV12-4 and TRBJ1-2, with a tentative D call TRBD1 (6 bases). The CDR3 is 14 amino acids. V lost 10 bases and J 0 bases, leaving 15 bases between the germline ends.

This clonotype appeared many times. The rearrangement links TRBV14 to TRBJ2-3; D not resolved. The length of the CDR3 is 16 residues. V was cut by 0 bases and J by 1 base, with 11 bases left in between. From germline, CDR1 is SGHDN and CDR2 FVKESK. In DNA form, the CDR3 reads TGTGCCAGCAGCCAAGATCGGCATAGTGGCACAGATACGCAGTATTTT. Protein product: CASSQDRHSGTDTQYF.

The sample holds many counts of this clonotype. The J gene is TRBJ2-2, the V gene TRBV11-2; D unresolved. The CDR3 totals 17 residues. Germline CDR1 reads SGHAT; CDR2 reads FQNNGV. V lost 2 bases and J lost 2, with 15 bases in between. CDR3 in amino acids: CASSLILSHINTGELFF. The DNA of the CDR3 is TGTGCCAGCAGCTTAATCCTCAGTCACATCAACACCGGGGAGCTGTTTTTT.

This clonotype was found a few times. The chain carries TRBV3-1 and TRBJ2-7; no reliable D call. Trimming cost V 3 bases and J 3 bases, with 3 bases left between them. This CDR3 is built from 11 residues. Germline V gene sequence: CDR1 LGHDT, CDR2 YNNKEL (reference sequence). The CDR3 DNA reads TGTGCCAGCAGCCACCGCTACGAGCAGTACTTC. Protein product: CASSHRYEQYF.

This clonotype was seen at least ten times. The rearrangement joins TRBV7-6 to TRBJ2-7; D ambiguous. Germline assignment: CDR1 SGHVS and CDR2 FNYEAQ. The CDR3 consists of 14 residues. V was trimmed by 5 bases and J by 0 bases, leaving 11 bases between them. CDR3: CASSAPESSYEQYF. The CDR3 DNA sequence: TGTGCCAGCAGCGCTCCAGAAAGCTCCTACGAGCAGTACTTC.

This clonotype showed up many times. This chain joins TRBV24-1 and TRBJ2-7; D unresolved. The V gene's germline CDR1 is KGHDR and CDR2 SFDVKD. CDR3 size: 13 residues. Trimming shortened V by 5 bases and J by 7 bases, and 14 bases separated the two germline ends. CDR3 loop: CATSATHHTEQYF. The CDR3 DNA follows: TGTGCCACCAGTGCGACTCATCATACGGAGCAGTACTTC.

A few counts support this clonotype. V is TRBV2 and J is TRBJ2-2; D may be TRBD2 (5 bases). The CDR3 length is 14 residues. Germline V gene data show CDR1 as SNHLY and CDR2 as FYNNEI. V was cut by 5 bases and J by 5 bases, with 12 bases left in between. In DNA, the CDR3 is TGTGCCAGCAGTCTCTCTAGCTTGACCGGGGAGCTGTTTTTT. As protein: CASSLSSLTGELFF.

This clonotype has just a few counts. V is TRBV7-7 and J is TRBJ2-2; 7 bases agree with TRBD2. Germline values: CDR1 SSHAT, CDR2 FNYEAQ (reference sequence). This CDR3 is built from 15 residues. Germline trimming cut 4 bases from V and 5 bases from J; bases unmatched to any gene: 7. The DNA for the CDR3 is TGTGCCAGCAGCTCAGGCCTGCGGGGGACCGGGGAGCTGTTTTTT. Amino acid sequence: CASSSGLRGTGELFF.

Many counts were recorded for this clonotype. DNA for the CDR3: TGTGCCAGCAGCCTCCACGGAGGCAGTCTTCAAGAGACCCAGTACTTC. This encodes CASSLHGGSLQETQYF. The gene calls are TRBV7-6 and TRBJ2-5, with D possibly TRBD2 on 5 matching bases. Trimming took 5 bases from V and 2 from J, leaving 18 bases between them. The CDR3 contains 16 residues. In germline, CDR1 is SGHVS, CDR2 FNYEAQ. The full variable domain, its missing parts supplied by reference TRBV7-6 and TRBJ2-5, is GAGVSQSPRYKVTKRGQDVALRCDPISGHVSLYWYRQALGQGPEFLTYFNYEAQQDKSGLPNDRFSAERPEGSISTLTIQRTEQRDSAMYRCASSLHGGSLQETQYFGPGTRLLVL.

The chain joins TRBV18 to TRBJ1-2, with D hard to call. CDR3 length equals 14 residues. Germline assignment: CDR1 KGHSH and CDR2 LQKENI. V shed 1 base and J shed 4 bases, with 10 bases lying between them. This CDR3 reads CASSPLGISYGYTF. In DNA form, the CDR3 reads TGTGCCAGCTCACCACTGGGCATCAGCTATGGCTACACCTTC.

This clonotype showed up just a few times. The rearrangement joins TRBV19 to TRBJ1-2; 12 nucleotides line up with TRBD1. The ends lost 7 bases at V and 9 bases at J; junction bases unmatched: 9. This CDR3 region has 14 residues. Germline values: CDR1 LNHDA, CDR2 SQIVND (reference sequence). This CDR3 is CASKGTGGVWSYTF. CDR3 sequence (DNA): TGTGCCAGTAAAGGGACAGGGGGCGTGTGGAGCTACACCTTC. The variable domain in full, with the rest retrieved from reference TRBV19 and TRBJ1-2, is DGGITQSPKYLFRKEGQNVTLSCEQNLNHDAMYWYRQDPGQGLRLIYYSQIVNDFQKGDIAEGYSVSREKKESFPLTVTSAQKNPTAFYLCASKGTGGVWSYTFGSGTRLTVV.

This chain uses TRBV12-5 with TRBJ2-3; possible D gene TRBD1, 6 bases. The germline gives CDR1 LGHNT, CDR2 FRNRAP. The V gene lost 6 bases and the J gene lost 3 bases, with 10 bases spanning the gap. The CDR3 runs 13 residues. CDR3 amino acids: CASGIDRTDTQYF. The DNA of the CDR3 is TGTGCTAGTGGCATCGACAGGACAGATACGCAGTATTTT.

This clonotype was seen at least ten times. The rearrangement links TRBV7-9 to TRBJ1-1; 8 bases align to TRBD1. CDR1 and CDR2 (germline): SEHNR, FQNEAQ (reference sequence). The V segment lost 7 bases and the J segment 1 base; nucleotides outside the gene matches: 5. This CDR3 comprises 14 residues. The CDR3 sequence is CASTMTGANTEAFF. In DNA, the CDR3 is TGTGCCAGCACCATGACAGGGGCGAACACTGAAGCTTTCTTT.

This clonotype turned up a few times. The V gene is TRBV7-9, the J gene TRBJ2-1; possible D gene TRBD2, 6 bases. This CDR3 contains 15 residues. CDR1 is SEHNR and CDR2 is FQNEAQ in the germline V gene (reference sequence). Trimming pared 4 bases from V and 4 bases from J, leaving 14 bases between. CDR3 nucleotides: TGTGCCAGCAGCTCCGGGACTGACGCATACAATGAGCAGTTCTTC. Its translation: CASSSGTDAYNEQFF.

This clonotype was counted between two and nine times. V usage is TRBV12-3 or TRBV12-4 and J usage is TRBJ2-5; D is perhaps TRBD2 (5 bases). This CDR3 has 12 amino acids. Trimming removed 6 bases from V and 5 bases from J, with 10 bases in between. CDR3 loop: CASRFGEETQYF. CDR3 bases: TGTGCCAGCAGGTTCGGGGAGGAGACCCAGTACTTC.

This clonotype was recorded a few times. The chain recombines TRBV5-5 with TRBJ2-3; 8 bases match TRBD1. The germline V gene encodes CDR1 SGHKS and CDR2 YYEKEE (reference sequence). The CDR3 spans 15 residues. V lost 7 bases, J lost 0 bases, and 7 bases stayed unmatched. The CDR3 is CASFSRDRSTDTQYF. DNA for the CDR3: TGTGCCAGCTTCTCTAGGGACAGGAGCACAGATACGCAGTATTTT. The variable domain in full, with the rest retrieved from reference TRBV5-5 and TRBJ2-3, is DAGVTQSPTHLIKTRGQQVTLRCSPISGHKSVSWYQQVLGQGPQFIFQYYEKEERGRGNFPDRFSARQFPNYSSELNVNALLLGDSALYLCASFSRDRSTDTQYFGPGTRLTVL.

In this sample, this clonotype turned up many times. DNA of the CDR3: TGTGCCAGCAGTGCTCCGGGCATCGCGGCGGAGACCCAGTACTTC. This sequence encodes CASSAPGIAAETQYF. The V gene is TRBV25-1, the J gene TRBJ2-5; D gene ambiguous. V shed 4 bases and J shed 5 bases, with 17 bases lying between them. The CDR3 covers 15 residues. Germline loops: CDR1 MGHDK, CDR2 SYGVNS. The full variable domain, rest sourced from reference TRBV25-1 and TRBJ2-5, is EADIYQTPRYLVIGTGKKITLECSQTMGHDKMYWYQQDPGMELHLIHYSYGVNSTEKGDLSSESTVSRIRTEHFPLTLESARPSHTSQYLCASSAPGIAAETQYFGPGTRLLVL.

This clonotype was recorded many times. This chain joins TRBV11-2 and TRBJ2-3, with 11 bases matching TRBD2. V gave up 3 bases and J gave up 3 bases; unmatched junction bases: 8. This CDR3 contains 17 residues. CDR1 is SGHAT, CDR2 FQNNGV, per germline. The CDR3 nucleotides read TGTGCCAGCAGCTTCCTAGCGGGGGGCCCATTGACAGATACGCAGTATTTT. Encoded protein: CASSFLAGGPLTDTQYF.

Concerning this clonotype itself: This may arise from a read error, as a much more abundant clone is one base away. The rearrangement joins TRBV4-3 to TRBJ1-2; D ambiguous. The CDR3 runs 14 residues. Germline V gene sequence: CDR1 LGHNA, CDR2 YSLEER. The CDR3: CPSSQWGINYGYTF. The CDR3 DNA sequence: TGCCCCAGCAGCCAATGGGGTATTAACTATGGCTACACCTTC.